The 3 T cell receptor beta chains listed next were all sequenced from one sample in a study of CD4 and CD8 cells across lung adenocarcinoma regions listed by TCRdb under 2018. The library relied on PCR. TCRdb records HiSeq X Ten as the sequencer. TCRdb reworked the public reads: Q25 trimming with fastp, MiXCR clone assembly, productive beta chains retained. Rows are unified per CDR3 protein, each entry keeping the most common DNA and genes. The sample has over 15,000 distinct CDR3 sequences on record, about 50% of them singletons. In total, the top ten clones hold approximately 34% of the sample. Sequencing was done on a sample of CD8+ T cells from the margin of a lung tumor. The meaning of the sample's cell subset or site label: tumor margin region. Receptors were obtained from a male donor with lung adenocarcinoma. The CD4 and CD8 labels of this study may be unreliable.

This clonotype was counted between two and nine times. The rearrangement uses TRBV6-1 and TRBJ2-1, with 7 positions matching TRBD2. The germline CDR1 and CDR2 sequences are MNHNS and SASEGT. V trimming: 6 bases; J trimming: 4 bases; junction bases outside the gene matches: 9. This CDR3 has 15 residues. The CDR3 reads CASSRLGGIYNEQFF. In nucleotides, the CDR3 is TGTGCCAGCAGCAGACTCGGGGGGATTTACAATGAGCAGTTCTTC.

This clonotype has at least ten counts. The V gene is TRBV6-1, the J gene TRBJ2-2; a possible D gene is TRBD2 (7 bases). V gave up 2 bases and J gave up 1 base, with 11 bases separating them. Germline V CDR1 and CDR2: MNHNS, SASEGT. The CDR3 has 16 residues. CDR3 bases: TGTGCCAGCAGTGAAAGGGGGGGGTTGAACACCGGGGAGCTGTTTTTT. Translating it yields CASSERGGLNTGELFF.

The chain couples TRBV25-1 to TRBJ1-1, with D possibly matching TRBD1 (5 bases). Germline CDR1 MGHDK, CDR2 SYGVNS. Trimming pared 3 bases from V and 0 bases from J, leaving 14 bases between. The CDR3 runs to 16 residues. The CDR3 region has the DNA TGTGCCAGCAGTGATGTAAGGGGTCCTTTGAACACTGAAGCTTTCTTT. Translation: CASSDVRGPLNTEAFF. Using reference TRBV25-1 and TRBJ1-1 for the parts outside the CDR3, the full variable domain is EADIYQTPRYLVIGTGKKITLECSQTMGHDKMYWYQQDPGMELHLIHYSYGVNSTEKGDLSSESTVSRIRTEHFPLTLESARPSHTSQYLCASSDVRGPLNTEAFFGQGTRLTVV.